What follows are 21 T cell receptor beta chains derived from one specimen sequenced in a study of cytomegalovirus exposure and HLA in healthy donors. The PCR was carried out with 60 Vbeta primers and 13 Jbeta primers. Data came from immunoSEQ multiplex PCR; TCRdb stores just in-frame clones and leaves some out. The sample contains more than 100,000 clones, under 70% of which appear only once. The sequenced sample was PBMCs. The receptors come from a man between 18 and 35 years old in good health and CMV-seronegative.

The J gene is TRBJ1-1, the V gene TRBV6-5, with TRBD1 identical over 9 bases. Germline loops: CDR1 MNHEY, CDR2 SVGAGI. V trimming: 2 bases; J trimming: 4 bases; junction bases outside the gene matches: 5. This CDR3 spans 15 amino acids. Here the CDR3 DNA reads TGTGCCAGCAGTTACCGACCGACAGGGGGCACTGAAGCTTTCTTT. Translating it yields CASSYRPTGGTEAFF.

This sequence joins TRBV7-9 and TRBJ2-5; D remains unclear. CDR1 is SEHNR, CDR2 FQNEAQ, per germline (reference sequence). V was shortened by 3 bases and J by 4 bases, with 6 bases between the two germline ends. This CDR3 contains 12 residues. The CDR3 here is CASSFLTETQYF. The CDR3, as DNA: TGTGCCAGCAGCTTCCTAACAGAGACCCAGTACTTC. Based on the CDR3 plus reference TRBV7-9 and TRBJ2-5, the full variable domain is DTGVSQNPRHKITKRGQNVTFRCDPISEHNRLYWYRQTLGQGPEFLTYFQNEAQLEKSRLLSDRFSAERPKGSFSTLEIQRTEQGDSAMYLCASSFLTETQYFGPGTRLLVL.

The chain uses TRBV19 and TRBJ1-5; no reliable D call. Trimming shortened V by 3 bases and J by 4 bases, and 10 bases separated the two germline ends. Germline CDR1 LNHDA, CDR2 SQIVND (reference sequence). There are 14 residues in the CDR3. This CDR3 is CASSIRQKNQPQHF. In DNA, the CDR3 is TGTGCCAGTAGTATTCGCCAGAAAAATCAGCCCCAGCATTTT.

The rearrangement uses TRBV4-1 and TRBJ2-2; 9 bases map to TRBD2. J gave up 0 bases and V 4 bases, and 9 bases lay outside the gene matches. The V gene's germline CDR1 is MGHRA and CDR2 YSYEKL. CDR3 length: 18 amino acids. The chain's CDR3 is CASSLSGGGRANTGELFF. DNA for the CDR3: TGCGCCAGCAGCCTATCGGGGGGCGGGAGGGCGAACACCGGGGAGCTGTTTTTT.

The rearrangement joins TRBV9 to TRBJ2-6; perhaps TRBD1 as D (5 bases). The V end lost 0 bases, the J end lost 1 base, and 11 bases lay between the germline ends. The CDR3 sequence is 17 residues long. Per germline, CDR1 SGDLS and CDR2 YYNGEE. The CDR3 spells CASSVANQGSGANVLTF. CDR3 bases: TGTGCCAGCAGCGTAGCCAATCAGGGATCTGGGGCCAACGTCCTGACTTTC.

J is TRBJ1-5 and V is TRBV19; D not certain. Germline lookup yields CDR1 LNHDA and CDR2 SQIVND (reference sequence). The V end was cut by 6 bases, the J end by 0 bases, with 18 bases between. CDR3 size: 17 residues. CDR3 residues: CASSSDFWLTSNQPQHF. In DNA form, the CDR3 reads TGTGCCAGTAGCAGTGACTTCTGGCTCACTAGCAATCAGCCCCAGCATTTT.

A few counts support this clone. The rearrangement joins TRBV4-3 to TRBJ2-3; a weak D match, TRBD1 (6 bases). The germline V gene encodes CDR1 LGHNA and CDR2 YSLEER. The CDR3 is 16 residues long. V gave up 0 bases and J gave up 6 bases, with 16 bases separating them. The chain's CDR3 is CASSQDPGARGDTQYF. CDR3 sequence (DNA): TGCGCCAGCAGCCAAGATCCAGGGGCCCGGGGCGATACGCAGTATTTT.

This clone was observed a few times. This chain joins TRBV5-6 and TRBJ1-1; D perhaps matches TRBD1 (6 bases). CDR3 length: 16 residues. Germline CDR1 is SGHDT and CDR2 is YYEEEE. V lost 1 base and J lost 1, with 14 bases in between. CDR3 coding DNA: TGTGCCAGCAGCTTGTTTTACGGGACACCGAACACTGAAGCTTTCTTT. This encodes CASSLFYGTPNTEAFF.

The genes are TRBV9 and TRBJ1-1; the D is unclear. CDR3 length: 14 residues. Germline lookup yields CDR1 SGDLS and CDR2 YYNGEE. The ends were cut back, 0 bases at V and 0 bases at J, with 6 bases in the middle. The CDR3 sequence: CASSVDFLNTEAFF. The CDR3 bases are TGTGCCAGCAGCGTAGACTTTTTGAACACTGAAGCTTTCTTT.

V usage is TRBV5-6 and J usage is TRBJ1-1; no definite D call. Germline V CDR1 and CDR2: SGHDT, YYEEEE. Trimming took off 3 bases at V and 5 bases at J, with 14 bases between the two ends. This CDR3 spans 14 amino acids. CDR3 sequence: CASSSVGVLTEAFF. The DNA of the CDR3 is TGTGCCAGCAGCTCGGTCGGGGTACTAACTGAAGCTTTCTTT. Full variable domain (remainder filled in from reference TRBV5-6 and TRBJ1-1): DAGVTQSPTHLIKTRGQQVTLRCSPKSGHDTVSWYQQALGQGPQFIFQYYEEEERQRGNFPDRFSGHQFPNYSSELNVNALLLGDSALYLCASSSVGVLTEAFFGQGTRLTVV.

V usage is TRBV7-6 and J usage is TRBJ2-2, with D unclear. Trimming took off 3 bases at V and 3 bases at J, with 5 bases between the two ends. Per germline, CDR1 SGHVS and CDR2 FNYEAQ. The CDR3 consists of 13 residues. The CDR3 region has the DNA TGTGCCAGCAGCTTGGCCCACACCGGGGAGCTGTTTTTT. It specifies CASSLAHTGELFF.

This clone came up a few times. The V gene is TRBV5-1, the J gene TRBJ2-5, with 12 positions matching TRBD1. The junction had 8 bases not matched to a gene; V was cut back by 4 bases and J by 4 bases. This CDR3 spans 16 amino acids. Germline V gene data show CDR1 as SGHRS and CDR2 as YFSETQ. CDR3 in DNA: TGCGCCAGCAGCCCGGCAGGGACAGGGGGCCGAGAGACCCAGTACTTC. This encodes CASSPAGTGGRETQYF.

The chain carries TRBV5-1 and TRBJ2-1; 8 positions match TRBD2. J gave up 4 bases and V 2 bases, and 11 bases lay outside the gene matches. The length of the CDR3 is 17 residues. Per germline, CDR1 SGHRS and CDR2 YFSETQ. CDR3 sequence reads: CASSFSMKRERYNEQFF. CDR3 DNA sequence: TGCGCCAGCAGCTTCTCCATGAAGCGGGAGAGGTACAATGAGCAGTTCTTC.

The chain combines TRBV7-7 with TRBJ2-7; the D gene is possibly TRBD2 (6 bases). This CDR3 has 14 residues. The V end lost 5 bases, the J end lost 4 bases, and 15 bases lay between the germline ends. CDR1 SSHAT and CDR2 FNYEAQ come from the germline V gene (reference sequence). CDR3 sequence reads: CASSRGDREYEQYF. CDR3 sequence (DNA): TGTGCCAGCAGCCGAGGGGACCGGGAGTACGAGCAGTACTTC.

V usage is TRBV30 and J usage is TRBJ2-3; 11 positions agree with TRBD2. The CDR3 covers 14 residues. Germline CDR1 reads GTSNPN; CDR2 reads SVGIG (reference sequence). The ends lost 5 bases at V and 2 bases at J; junction bases unmatched: 3. The DNA for the CDR3 is TGTGCCTGGGCGGGACTAGCGGTCACAGATACGCAGTATTTT. Protein sequence: CAWAGLAVTDTQYF.

This clone was seen just once. The chain employs TRBV6-5 and TRBJ1-1, with TRBD1 matching 10 bases. The germline CDR1 and CDR2 sequences are MNHEY and SVGAGI. The CDR3 is made up of 14 amino acids. V lost 2 bases and J lost 8; bases outside the gene matches: 5. Written as DNA, the CDR3 is TGTGCCAGCAGTTACGGACAGGGGGGGGCCGAAGCTTTCTTT. This codes for CASSYGQGGAEAFF.

The CDR3 here is CASSYSGASEQFF. CDR3 coding DNA: TGTGCCAGCAGTTACTCGGGGGCTAGTGAGCAGTTCTTC. The chain is built from TRBV6-5 and TRBJ2-1; tentative D call: TRBD1 (6 bases). Germline lookup yields CDR1 MNHEY and CDR2 SVGAGI. The V end was cut by 0 bases, the J end by 9 bases, with 9 bases between. This CDR3 comprises 13 residues.

V is TRBV27 and J is TRBJ2-7, with 7 bases that match TRBD1. Germline V gives CDR1 MNHEY, CDR2 SMNVEV (reference sequence). J lost 11 bases, V lost 2 bases, and 15 bases had no gene match. The CDR3 runs 15 residues. The CDR3 here is CASSLLWTGPRQEYF. In DNA form, the CDR3 reads TGTGCCAGCAGTTTACTCTGGACAGGACCACGCCAAGAGTACTTC.

This clone was detected only a few times. J is TRBJ1-2 and V is TRBV5-3; 8 bases line up with TRBD1. TRBV5-3 is assigned to the ORF class and has an uncertain function. V shed 1 base, J shed 8 bases, and the junction held 13 bases outside the gene matches. This CDR3 is built from 16 residues. CDR3 DNA: TGTGCCAGAAGCTTGAGACAGGGGTTTTCGGCTGGCGGCTACACCTTC. Amino acids: CARSLRQGFSAGGYTF.

V gene TRBV7-6 combines with J gene TRBJ2-2, with D perhaps matching TRBD1 (6 bases). V lost 1 base, J lost 7 bases, and 16 bases lay in between. Per germline, CDR1 SGHVS and CDR2 FNYEAQ. The CDR3 is 16 residues long. The DNA of the CDR3 is TGTGCCAGCAGCTTAGGAAATAGGGGGTACGGCGGGGAGCTGTTTTTT. Translation: CASSLGNRGYGGELFF. Variable domain in full (rest from reference TRBV7-6 and TRBJ2-2): GAGVSQSPRYKVTKRGQDVALRCDPISGHVSLYWYRQALGQGPEFLTYFNYEAQQDKSGLPNDRFSAERPEGSISTLTIQRTEQRDSAMYRCASSLGNRGYGGELFFGEGSRLTVL.

This chain joins TRBV21-1 and TRBJ1-5. TRBV21-1 is noted as a pseudogene. The CDR3 contains 14 residues. As DNA, the CDR3 is TGTGCCAGCAGCAATGAACCGGTTTGGTCGCCCCAGCATTTT. Protein: CASSNEPVWSPQHF.